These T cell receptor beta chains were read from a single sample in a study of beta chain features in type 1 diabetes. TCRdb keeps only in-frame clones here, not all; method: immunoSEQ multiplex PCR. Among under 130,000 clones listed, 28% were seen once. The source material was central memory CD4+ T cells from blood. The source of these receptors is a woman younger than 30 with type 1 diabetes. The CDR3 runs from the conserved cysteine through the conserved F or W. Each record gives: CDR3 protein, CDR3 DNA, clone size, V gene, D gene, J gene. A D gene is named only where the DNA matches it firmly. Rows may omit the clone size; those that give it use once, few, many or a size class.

CASSRDSGDQPQHF	TGTGCCAGCAGTCGCGACAGTGGCGATCAGCCCCAGCATTTT	-	TRBV6-6	-	TRBJ1-5
CASSVDAGSNYGYTF	TGTGCCAGCAGCGTAGATGCAGGTTCTAACTATGGCTACACCTTC	-	TRBV9	-	TRBJ1-2
CASSYYTDSNQPQHF	TGTGCCAGCAGTTACTACACAGATAGCAATCAGCCCCAGCATTTT	-	TRBV6-6	-	TRBJ1-5
CASSSGVLGTDTQYF	TGTGCCAGCAGCTCCGGGGTGTTGGGCACAGATACGCAGTATTTT	few	TRBV7-2	-	TRBJ2-3
CASSLRGREQYF	TGTGCCAGCAGTTTAAGGGGGAGAGAGCAGTACTTC	-	TRBV28	-	TRBJ2-7
CASSQGGGHITDTQYF	TGCGCCAGCAGCCAAGGGGGCGGTCACATCACAGATACGCAGTATTTT	few	TRBV4-3	-	TRBJ2-3
CAIAAGLDRVGGYTF	TGTGCCATCGCCGCGGGGTTGGACAGGGTAGGAGGCTACACCTTC	few	TRBV10-3	TRBD1	TRBJ1-2
CASSLEVGGPHGYTF	TGTGCCAGCAGCTTAGAAGTAGGAGGGCCCCATGGCTACACCTTC	-	TRBV7-2	-	TRBJ1-2
CASRRGLAGSTDTQYF	TGTGCCAGCAGAAGGGGACTAGCGGGGTCCACAGATACGCAGTATTTT	few	TRBV11-2	TRBD2	TRBJ2-3
CASSAGGTDTQYF	TGTGCCAGCTCGGCGGGGGGCACAGATACGCAGTATTTT	few	TRBV6-6	TRBD2	TRBJ2-3
CASSIPPAVEQFF	TGTGCCAGTAGTATTCCCCCAGCGGTCGAGCAGTTCTTC	once	TRBV19	-	TRBJ2-1
CASSGQGGFGETQYF	TGCGCCAGCAGCGGACAGGGAGGTTTTGGAGAGACCCAGTACTTC	few	TRBV5-1	TRBD1	TRBJ2-5
CASSPQGGRQPQHF	TGTGCCAGCAGTCCCCAAGGAGGTCGTCAGCCCCAGCATTTT	-	TRBV2	-	TRBJ1-5
CASSPGQGGTEAFF	TGCGCCAGCAGCCCCGGACAGGGCGGCACTGAAGCTTTCTTT	-	TRBV23-1	TRBD1	TRBJ1-1
CASRRGGLDTGELFF	TGTGCCAGTAGGAGGGGGGGACTAGACACCGGGGAGCTGTTTTTT	few	TRBV19	TRBD2	TRBJ2-2
CASSSDRGSYNEQFF	TGTGCCAGCAGTTCTGACAGGGGGTCCTACAATGAGCAGTTCTTC	few	TRBV7-2	TRBD1	TRBJ2-1
CASSSGYGYTF	TGTGCCAGCAGCTCGGGGTATGGCTACACCTTC	-	TRBV28	-	TRBJ1-2
CASSLDRNNNQPQHF	TGTGCCAGCAGTCTCGACAGGAACAACAATCAGCCCCAGCATTTT	medium-sized	TRBV6-5	-	TRBJ1-5
CASRTTGISTDTQYF	TGTGCCAGCAGGACGACAGGAATCAGCACAGATACGCAGTATTTT	few	TRBV5-4	-	TRBJ2-3
CASSGEPYEQYF	TGTGCCAGCAGTGGGGAGCCCTACGAGCAGTACTTC	few	TRBV2	-	TRBJ2-7
CASLRDYSSYEQYF	TGTGCCAGCCTCAGGGACTATTCCTCCTACGAGCAGTACTTC	few	TRBV7-2	TRBD2	TRBJ2-7
CASSAGQGGEAFF	TGCGCCAGCAGTGCTGGACAGGGCGGGGAAGCTTTCTTT	-	TRBV10-1	TRBD1	TRBJ1-1
CASSQGSYNEQFF	TGTGCCAGCAGTCAGGGGTCCTACAATGAGCAGTTCTTC	-	TRBV25-1	-	TRBJ2-1
CSVGSIAGWRADTQYF	TGCAGCGTTGGAAGTATTGCGGGTTGGAGAGCGGATACGCAGTATTTT	-	TRBV29-1	-	TRBJ2-3
CASSLAAGVGGTQYF	TGCGCCAGCAGCTTGGCCGCGGGAGTGGGCGGGACCCAGTACTTC	few	TRBV5-1	TRBD2	TRBJ2-5
CASSSQETQYF	TGCGCCAGCAGCTCGCAAGAGACCCAGTACTTC	-	TRBV5-1	-	TRBJ2-5
CASSPPDSYTAFAYEQYF	TGTGCCAGCAGCCCCCCGGACAGTTATACTGCCTTTGCCTACGAGCAGTACTTC	once	TRBV5-6	-	TRBJ2-7
CASKGTGTDTQYF	TGTGCCAGCAAGGGGACAGGGACAGATACGCAGTATTTT	few	TRBV2	TRBD1	TRBJ2-3
CASSYGGTGTYGYTF	TGTGCCAGCAGTTACGGTGGGACAGGTACCTATGGCTACACCTTC	few	TRBV6-5	TRBD1	TRBJ1-2
CASSQSTANTEAFF	TGTGCCAGCTCGCAATCGACAGCTAACACTGAAGCTTTCTTT	-	TRBV18	-	TRBJ1-1
CASSPVPTSEAFF	TGTGCCAGCTCACCGGTTCCCACCAGTGAAGCTTTCTTT	-	TRBV18	-	TRBJ1-1
CASSRQGRFTGYTF	TGTGCCAGCAGCCGACAGGGCAGGTTTACGGGCTACACCTTC	few	TRBV5-6	TRBD1	TRBJ1-2
CASSLAPGQGREQYF	TGCGCCAGCAGCTTGGCCCCGGGACAGGGGCGCGAGCAGTACTTC	once	TRBV5-1	TRBD1	TRBJ2-7
CASRQGSGYAF	TGTGCCAGCAGGCAGGGTTCTGGCTACGCCTTC	-	TRBV6-5	-	TRBJ1-2
CASSLEGGYNEQFF	TGCGCCAGCAGCTTGGAAGGGGGTTACAATGAGCAGTTCTTC	-	TRBV5-1	-	TRBJ2-1
CAWSFQDTQYF	TGTGCCTGGAGTTTCCAAGATACGCAGTATTTT	-	TRBV30	-	TRBJ2-3
CASSFTGGRDTEAFF	TGCGCCAGCAGCTTCACAGGGGGCAGGGACACTGAAGCTTTCTTT	few	TRBV5-1	TRBD1	TRBJ1-1
CASSVSPGLESETQYF	TGTGCCAGCAGCGTTAGCCCGGGACTAGAGTCAGAGACCCAGTACTTC	few	TRBV9	TRBD2	TRBJ2-5
CASSLDRGGTDTQYF	TGTGCCAGCAGCTTGGACAGGGGGGGCACAGATACGCAGTATTTT	-	TRBV5-8	TRBD1	TRBJ2-3
CASSHRGLGTSGSNEQFF	TGTGCCAGCAGCCACAGAGGGTTGGGGACTAGCGGGAGTAATGAGCAGTTCTTC	few	TRBV14	TRBD2	TRBJ2-1
CASRLSGTSSYNEQFF	TGCGCCAGCCGCCTTAGCGGGACTAGCTCCTACAATGAGCAGTTCTTC	few	TRBV5-1	TRBD2	TRBJ2-1
CASSVVLGSEQFF	TGTGCCAGCAGCGTAGTCCTGGGGAGTGAGCAGTTCTTC	-	TRBV9	-	TRBJ2-1
CASSLASGSGEQYF	TGTGCCAGCAGCTTAGCCAGCGGGAGCGGCGAGCAGTACTTC	-	TRBV11-3	TRBD2	TRBJ2-7
CASKSRMRGGDTQYF	TGTGCCAGCAAGAGCCGGATGCGGGGTGGAGATACGCAGTATTTT	few	TRBV21-1	-	TRBJ2-3
CASRMISNPYEQYF	TGCGCCAGCAGGATGATCAGTAACCCTTACGAGCAGTACTTC	-	TRBV5-1	-	TRBJ2-7
CASSLSPVVSYNEQFF	TGTGCCAGCAGCTTATCGCCGGTGGTCTCCTACAATGAGCAGTTCTTC	-	TRBV11-2	-	TRBJ2-1
CASSPRTDITEAFF	TGTGCCAGCTCACCACGGACAGACATTACTGAAGCTTTCTTT	few	TRBV18	-	TRBJ1-1
CASSSHTYGYTF	TGTGCCAGCAGTTCACACACGTATGGCTACACCTTC	-	TRBV28	-	TRBJ1-2
CASSPSSGNTIYF	TGTGCCAGCAGCCCCTCGTCTGGAAACACCATATATTTT	-	TRBV7-2	-	TRBJ1-3
CSVDSGVAFF	TGCAGCGTTGATTCAGGGGTCGCTTTCTTT	few	TRBV29-1	-	TRBJ1-1
CASNHDRGDLNQPQHF	TGTGCCAGCAACCACGACAGGGGAGATCTAAATCAGCCCCAGCATTTT	once	TRBV6-4	TRBD1	TRBJ1-5
CAISRGGDATNEKLFF	TGTGCCATCAGCCGGGGGGGGGACGCAACTAATGAAAAACTGTTTTTT	few	TRBV10-3	-	TRBJ1-4
CASSPGLAGNEQFF	TGTGCCAGCTCCCCGGGACTAGCGGGAAATGAGCAGTTCTTC	few	TRBV18	TRBD2	TRBJ2-1
CASSSNRGDEQFF	TGTGCCAGCAGCTCTAACAGGGGCGATGAGCAGTTCTTC	once	TRBV11-3	TRBD1	TRBJ2-1
CASSQGDGSSYEQYF	TGTGCCAGCAGCCAAGGGGACGGGAGCTCCTACGAGCAGTACTTC	-	TRBV4-2	-	TRBJ2-7
CSVAPGGATNTEAFF	TGCAGCGTTGCCCCCGGGGGGGCGACGAACACTGAAGCTTTCTTT	many	TRBV29-1	-	TRBJ1-1
CASSQSHRGHEQYF	TGTGCCAGCAGCCAATCCCACAGGGGCCACGAGCAGTACTTC	few	TRBV6-1	TRBD1	TRBJ2-7
CASSQNRGDYGYTF	TGTGCCAGCAGCCAAAACCGGGGGGACTATGGCTACACCTTC	-	TRBV28	-	TRBJ1-2
CAISTRTSGGDNEQFF	TGTGCCATCAGTACCCGGACTAGCGGAGGGGACAATGAGCAGTTCTTC	few	TRBV10-3	TRBD2	TRBJ2-1
CASSRDREAFF	TGTGCCAGCAGTCGGGACAGGGAAGCTTTCTTT	-	TRBV6-5	TRBD1	TRBJ1-1